This T cell receptor (beta chain) is from a study of T cells in Graves' hyperthyroidism and ophthalmopathy. Findings of the study overall: Most thyroid-expanded clonotypes above 0.001 were also found in blood.

As regards this clonotype: Its antigen is not identified.

What was amplified from RNA transcripts were TCR beta CDR3 regions. HTBI primers were used for first-round RT-PCR of the TCR CDR3. TCRdb used MiXCR to reprocess the multiplex PCR reads, holding one entry per CDR3 protein. The top ten hold over 11% of the sample, which has hundreds of thousands of distinct CDR3 sequences, about 14% seen once. Trimming at V came to 5 bases and at J to 7 bases, leaving 10 bases not matched to a gene. Germline values: CDR1 LNHDA, CDR2 SQIVND (reference sequence). CDR3 size: 14 residues. Researchers defined stable Graves' hyperthyroidism as no ophthalmopathy progression within 18 months. In patients aged 18 to 65, hyperthyroidism was newly diagnosed, with duration under 2 months. Used for diagnoses were clinical symptoms, serum thyroxine and TRAb, thyroid ultrasound and orbital computed tomography.

This sequence originates from a woman in her thirties or forties with Graves' hyperthyroidism. The chain is built from TRBV19 and TRBJ2-7; 8 bases agree with TRBD2. The source material was blood. Here the CDR3 DNA reads TGTGCCAGTAGTCTTCCGGGAGGGCCTCAGGAGCAGTACTTC. It encodes CASSLPGGPQEQYF.